The clone carrying this T cell receptor beta chain was recorded once. The data derive from a study of shared clonotypes between healthy human individuals. The protocol was immunoSEQ multiplex PCR, while the TCRdb copy is restricted to in-frame clones and leaves out a portion. The sample has millions of clones, more than 80% seen once. Trimming removed 0 bases from V and 6 bases from J; junction bases left unmatched: 7. The V gene's germline CDR1 is MNHNS and CDR2 SASEGT. The CDR3 has 16 amino acids. This chain joins TRBV6-1 and TRBJ2-1; 8 bases map to TRBD2. Sequenced: naive CD4+ T cells from PBMCs. Documented subset: CD45RA+ positively selected. This TCR derives from a man aged 18 to 30 in good health. Some clones in this sample may be carry-over from other donors' samples. This CDR3 is CASSEALGLGSNEQFF. The CDR3 DNA sequence: TGTGCCAGCAGTGAAGCTTTGGGACTAGGCTCCAATGAGCAGTTCTTC.